This T cell receptor beta chain was found in a study of blood T cell repertoires in COVID-19. Across the whole study: Samples of COVID-19 (acute and convalescent) were obtained from the United States, Italy and Spain. PBMCs, B-cell-depleted T cells, or T cells provided the cDNA or gDNA that made up the material.

In the source study's methods: Amplification of reference gene primers provided the estimated nucleated cell counts. Data came from immunoSEQ multiplex PCR; TCRdb stores just in-frame clones and leaves some out. D and trimming were read from the DNA, whereas the V and J calls and clone size are those reported in that table. The table shows approximately 140,000 clones, with 88% occurring only once. CDR3 size: 17 residues. CDR1 is KGHSH, CDR2 LQKENI, per germline. V lost 0 bases and J 5 bases, leaving 16 bases between the germline ends. Sequencing was performed on peripheral blood. The source is a man between 60 and 75 years old with active or convalescent COVID-19. This chain joins TRBV18 and TRBJ2-2, with D perhaps matching TRBD2 (5 bases). CDR3 sequence reads: CASSPPWAIRGTGELFF. CDR3 DNA: TGTGCCAGCTCACCACCGTGGGCCATACGGGGTACCGGGGAGCTGTTTTTT. Complete variable domain (other parts from reference TRBV18 and TRBJ2-2): NAGVMQNPRHLVRRRGQEARLRCSPMKGHSHVYWYRQLPEEGLKFMVYLQKENIIDESGMPKERFSAEFPKEGPSILRIQQVVRGDSAAYFCASSPPWAIRGTGELFFGEGSRLTVL.